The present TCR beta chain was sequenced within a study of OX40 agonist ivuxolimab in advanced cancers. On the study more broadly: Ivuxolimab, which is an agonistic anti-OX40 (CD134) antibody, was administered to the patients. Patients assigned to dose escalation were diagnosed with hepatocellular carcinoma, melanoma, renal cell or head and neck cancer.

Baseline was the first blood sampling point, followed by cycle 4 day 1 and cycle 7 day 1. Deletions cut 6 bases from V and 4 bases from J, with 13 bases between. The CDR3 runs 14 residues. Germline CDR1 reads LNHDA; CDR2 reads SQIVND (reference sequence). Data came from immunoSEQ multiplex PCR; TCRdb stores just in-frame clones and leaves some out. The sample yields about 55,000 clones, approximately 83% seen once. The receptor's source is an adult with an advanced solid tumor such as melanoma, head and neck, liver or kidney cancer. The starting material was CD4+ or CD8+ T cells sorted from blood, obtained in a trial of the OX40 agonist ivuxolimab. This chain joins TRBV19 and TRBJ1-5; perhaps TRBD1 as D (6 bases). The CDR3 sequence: CASRVEDRNQPQHF. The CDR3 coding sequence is TGTGCCAGTAGGGTAGAGGACAGAAATCAGCCCCAGCATTTT.